The clone carrying this T cell receptor beta chain was detected ten times or more. Its antigen remains unidentified. The data are from a study of T-cell reconstitution after alpha-beta-depleted transplantation in children. Study-wide results and limits: By about two months after transplant, alpha-beta T cells reportedly arose from several hundred graft clones that had expanded. Diversity of TCRbeta at day 60 was high in some patients, arising from surviving recipient T cells and thymic progenitors. The authors attributed T-cell counts and diversity one year after transplant mostly to newly produced T cells.

The CDR3 runs 16 residues. V trimming: 5 bases; J trimming: 2 bases; junction bases outside the gene matches: 5. Per germline, CDR1 MDHEN and CDR2 SYDVKM. Construction of the TCRbeta library involved unique molecular identifiers. TCRdb processed the PCR reads anew with MiXCR; each CDR3 protein has one entry. The sample has under 300,000 distinct CDR3 sequences; 11% are singletons. The starting material was peripheral blood, obtained 180 days after TCRalphabeta/CD19-depleted stem cell transplant. The rearrangement uses TRBV28 and TRBJ2-5; 13 positions agree with TRBD2. The sequence derives from a male patient between 2 and 10 years old who had a stem cell transplant for chronic granulomatous disease, so the T cells may come from the graft donor. CDR3 sequence reads: CASSPGTSGIQETQYF. CDR3 nucleotides: TGTGCCAGCAGTCCCGGGACTAGCGGGATTCAAGAGACCCAGTACTTC.